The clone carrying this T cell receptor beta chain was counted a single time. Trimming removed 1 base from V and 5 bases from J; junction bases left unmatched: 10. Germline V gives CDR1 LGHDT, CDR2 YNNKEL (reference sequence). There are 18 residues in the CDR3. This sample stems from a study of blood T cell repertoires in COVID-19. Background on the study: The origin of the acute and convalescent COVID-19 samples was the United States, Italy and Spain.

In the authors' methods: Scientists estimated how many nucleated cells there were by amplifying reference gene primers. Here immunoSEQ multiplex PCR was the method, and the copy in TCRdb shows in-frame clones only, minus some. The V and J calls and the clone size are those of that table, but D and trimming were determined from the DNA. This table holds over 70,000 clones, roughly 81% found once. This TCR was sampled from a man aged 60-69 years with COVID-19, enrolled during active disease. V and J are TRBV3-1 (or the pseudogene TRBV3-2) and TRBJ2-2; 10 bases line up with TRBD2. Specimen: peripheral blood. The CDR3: CASSQVYGSSGRTGELFF. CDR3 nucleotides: TGTGCCAGCAGCCAAGTGTACGGGTCTAGCGGGAGAACCGGGGAGCTGTTTTTT.